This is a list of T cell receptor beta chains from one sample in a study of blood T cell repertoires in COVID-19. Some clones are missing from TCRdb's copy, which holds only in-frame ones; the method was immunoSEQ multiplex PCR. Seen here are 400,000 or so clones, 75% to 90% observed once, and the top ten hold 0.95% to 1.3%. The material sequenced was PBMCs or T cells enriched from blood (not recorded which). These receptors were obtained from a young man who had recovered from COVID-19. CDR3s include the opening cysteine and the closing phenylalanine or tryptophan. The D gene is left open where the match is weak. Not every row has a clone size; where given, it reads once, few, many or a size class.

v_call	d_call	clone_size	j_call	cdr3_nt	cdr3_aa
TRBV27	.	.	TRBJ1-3	TGTGCCAGCAGTCCAACACGCAACTCTGGAAACACCATATATTTT	CASSPTRNSGNTIYF
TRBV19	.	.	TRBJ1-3	TGTGCCAGTAATAACGGGGGAGCCTCTGGAAACACCATATATTTT	CASNNGGASGNTIYF
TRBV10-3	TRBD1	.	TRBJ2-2	TGTGCCATCAGCAAGGACAGGGAAGTTAGCGGGGAGCTGTTTTTT	CAISKDREVSGELFF
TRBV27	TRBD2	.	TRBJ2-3	TGTGCCAGCGCCCGCTCGGGGGCCCCGGGACTAGCGGTCACAGATACGCAGTATTTT	CASARSGAPGLAVTDTQYF
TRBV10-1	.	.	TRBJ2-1	TGCGCCAGCAGTGACCAGCGGGCAGACTCCTACAATGAGCAGTTCTTC	CASSDQRADSYNEQFF
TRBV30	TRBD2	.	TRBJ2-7	TGTGCCTGGACTAGCGGGATGTACGAGCAGTACTTC	CAWTSGMYEQYF
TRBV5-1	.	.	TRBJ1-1	TGCGCCAGCAGTCTAAGGGGGGGAGCCGCTTTCTTT	CASSLRGGAAFF
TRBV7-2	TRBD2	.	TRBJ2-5	TGTGCCAGCCGACTAGCGCGAGAACAAGAGACCCAGTACTTC	CASRLAREQETQYF
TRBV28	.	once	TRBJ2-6	TGTGCCAGCAGTTTGGCGGTCTCTGGGGCCAACGTCCTGACTTTC	CASSLAVSGANVLTF
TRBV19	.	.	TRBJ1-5	TGTGCCAGTAGTTCTAGTAGCAATCAGCCCCAGCATTTT	CASSSSSNQPQHF
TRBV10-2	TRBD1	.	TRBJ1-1	TGCGCCAGCAGTGATAAAGGGACAGGCCGAAACACTGAAGCTTTCTTT	CASSDKGTGRNTEAFF
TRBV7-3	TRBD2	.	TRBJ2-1	TGTGCCAGCAGCTTAATCGGGGGGCCCTTACTAGCGGGATCCAATGAGCAGTTCTTC	CASSLIGGPLLAGSNEQFF
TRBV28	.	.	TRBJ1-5	TGTGCCAGCAGTTTGACGACTTATAGCAATCAGCCCCAGCATTTT	CASSLTTYSNQPQHF
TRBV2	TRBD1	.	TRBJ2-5	TGTGCCAGCAGAATAACAGGGGACCCCCAAGAGACCCAGTACTTC	CASRITGDPQETQYF
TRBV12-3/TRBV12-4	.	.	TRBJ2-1	TGTGCCAGCAGCCCGAGTGACAATGAGCAGTTCTTC	CASSPSDNEQFF
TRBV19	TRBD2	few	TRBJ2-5	TGTGCCAGTTCTCCGGGACTAGCGAAGACCCAGTACTTC	CASSPGLAKTQYF
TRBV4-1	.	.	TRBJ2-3	TGCGCCAGCAGCCAAGATTCACACAACACAGATACGCAGTATTTT	CASSQDSHNTDTQYF
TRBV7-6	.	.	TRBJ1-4	TGTGCCAGCAGCCCTGGCCGGGGAGGGAATGAAAAACTGTTTTTT	CASSPGRGGNEKLFF
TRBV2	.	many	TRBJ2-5	TGTGCCAGCAGTGGGACAGACCATATACACCAAGAGACCCAGTACTTC	CASSGTDHIHQETQYF
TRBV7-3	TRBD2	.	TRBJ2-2	TGTGCCAGCAGCTTAAAAGCGGGACTAGCGGGAGTTTCCGGGGAGCTGTTTTTT	CASSLKAGLAGVSGELFF
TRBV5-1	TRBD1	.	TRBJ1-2	TGCGCCAGCAGTCTCGACAGGGTCTATGGCTACACCTTC	CASSLDRVYGYTF
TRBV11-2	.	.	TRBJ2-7	TGTGCCAGCAGCTTAGGTGTAGCGCGACCCAAAACCTACGAGCAGTACTTC	CASSLGVARPKTYEQYF
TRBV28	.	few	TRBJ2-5	TGTGCCAGCAACACAGTGGGGGGCCAAGAGACCCAGTACTTC	CASNTVGGQETQYF
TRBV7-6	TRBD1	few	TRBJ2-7	TGTGCCAGCAGCACAGAAGGGACAGTGTCGTACTTC	CASSTEGTVSYF
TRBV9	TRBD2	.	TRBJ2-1	TGTGCCAGCAGCGTAGGAACGGGGGGCGGACTAGCGGACAATGAGCAGTTCTTC	CASSVGTGGGLADNEQFF
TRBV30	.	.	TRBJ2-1	TGTGCCTGGAGCCAACTTCACAATGAGCAGTTCTTC	CAWSQLHNEQFF
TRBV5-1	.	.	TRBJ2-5	TGCGCCAGCAGCTTGGTGGGGGGGCTTGAGACCCAGTACTTC	CASSLVGGLETQYF
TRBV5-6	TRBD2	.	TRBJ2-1	TGTGCCAGCAGCTCAATGTTCGCTAGCGGGAGGGCGGGGAATGAGCAGTTCTTC	CASSSMFASGRAGNEQFF
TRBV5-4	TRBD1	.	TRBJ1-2	TGTGCCAGCAGCTTAGGACAGGGTATGAATGGCTACACCTTC	CASSLGQGMNGYTF
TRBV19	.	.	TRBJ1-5	TGTGCCAGTAGTAAACCTGGGCTGCCCCAGCATTTT	CASSKPGLPQHF
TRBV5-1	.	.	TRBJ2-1	TGCGCCAGCAGCTTGGGAGGGACAAGGGGCGATGAGCAGTTCTTC	CASSLGGTRGDEQFF
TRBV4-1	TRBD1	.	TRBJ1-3	TGCGCCAGCAGCTATGGACAGGTCTCTGGAAACACCATATATTTT	CASSYGQVSGNTIYF
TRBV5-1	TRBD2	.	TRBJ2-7	TGCGCCAGCAGCACCGGGACTAGCGGGAACTCTTACGAGCAGTACTTC	CASSTGTSGNSYEQYF
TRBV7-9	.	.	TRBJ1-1	TGTGCCAGCGGCACCAGTGAAGCTTTCTTT	CASGTSEAFF
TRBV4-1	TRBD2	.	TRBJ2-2	TGCGCCAGCAGCCGAGGACGGACTAGCCAGACCGGGGAGCTGTTTTTT	CASSRGRTSQTGELFF
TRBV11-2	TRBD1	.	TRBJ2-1	TGTGCCAGCAGCTTAGAGGGACAGGCCTACAATGAGCAGTTCTTC	CASSLEGQAYNEQFF
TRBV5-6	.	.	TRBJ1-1	TGTGCCAGCAGCTTGACTTCTCGGACTGAAGCTTTCTTT	CASSLTSRTEAFF
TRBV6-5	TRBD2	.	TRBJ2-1	TGTGCCAGCAGTTCCCAAGCGGGAGCGAAGTACAATGAGCAGTTCTTC	CASSSQAGAKYNEQFF
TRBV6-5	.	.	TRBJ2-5	TGTGCCAGCAGTTACTCGATTTCGGCGGGGCAAGAGACCCAGTACTTC	CASSYSISAGQETQYF
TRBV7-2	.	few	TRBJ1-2	TGTGCCAGCAGTCCATCCGGGGTCGAGGGCTACACCTTC	CASSPSGVEGYTF
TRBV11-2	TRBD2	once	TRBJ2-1	TGTGCCAGCAGCTTAGGCCCCGGACTAGCGGGGGGGGGCTACAATGAGCAGTTCTTC	CASSLGPGLAGGGYNEQFF
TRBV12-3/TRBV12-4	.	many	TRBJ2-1	TGTGCCAGCAGTCCAGGGTGGGAGCAGTTCTTC	CASSPGWEQFF
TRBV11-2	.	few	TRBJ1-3	TGTGCCAGCAGCCAAGGAAACACCATATATTTT	CASSQGNTIYF
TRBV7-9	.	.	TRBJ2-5	TGTGCCAGCAGCCGCGCCCTGGTAGCGACCCAGTACTTC	CASSRALVATQYF
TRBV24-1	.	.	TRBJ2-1	TGTGCCACCAGTGACCAGAGCGGAGGCTCCTACAATGAGCAGTTCTTC	CATSDQSGGSYNEQFF
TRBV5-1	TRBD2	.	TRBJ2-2	TGCGCCAGCAGCATTTACCCGACTAGCGGGAGCGGTGACACCGGGGAGCTGTTTTTT	CASSIYPTSGSGDTGELFF
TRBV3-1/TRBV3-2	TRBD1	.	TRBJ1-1	TGTGCCAGCAGTCTTAGGGGGCGAGGTGAAGCTTTCTTT	CASSLRGRGEAFF
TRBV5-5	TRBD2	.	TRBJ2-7	TGTGCCAGCAGCTTATCGGGACTAGCGATCTACGAGCAGTACTTC	CASSLSGLAIYEQYF
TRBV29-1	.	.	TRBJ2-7	TGCAGCGTCGTGGACAGCCGCGAGCAGTACTTC	CSVVDSREQYF
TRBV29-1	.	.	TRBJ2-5	TGCAGCGTTGTAAAAGAGACCCAGTACTTC	CSVVKETQYF
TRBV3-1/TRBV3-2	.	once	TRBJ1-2	TGTGCCAGCAGCCAAGATAACGCCGGAGGGGATGGCTACACCTTC	CASSQDNAGGDGYTF
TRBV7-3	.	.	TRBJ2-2	TGTGCCAGCAGCCCCCTTCCGAACACCGGGGAGCTGTTTTTT	CASSPLPNTGELFF
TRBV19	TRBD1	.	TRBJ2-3	TGTGCCAGTAGCTTCGACAGGGGTCTTACAGATACGCAGTATTTT	CASSFDRGLTDTQYF
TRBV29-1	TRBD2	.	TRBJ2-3	TGCAGCGGTGGGACTAGCGGGAAATATACGCAGTATTTT	CSGGTSGKYTQYF
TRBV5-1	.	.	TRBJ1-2	TGCGCCAGCAGGCAAAACAGGGTAGTAGATGGCTACACCTTC	CASRQNRVVDGYTF